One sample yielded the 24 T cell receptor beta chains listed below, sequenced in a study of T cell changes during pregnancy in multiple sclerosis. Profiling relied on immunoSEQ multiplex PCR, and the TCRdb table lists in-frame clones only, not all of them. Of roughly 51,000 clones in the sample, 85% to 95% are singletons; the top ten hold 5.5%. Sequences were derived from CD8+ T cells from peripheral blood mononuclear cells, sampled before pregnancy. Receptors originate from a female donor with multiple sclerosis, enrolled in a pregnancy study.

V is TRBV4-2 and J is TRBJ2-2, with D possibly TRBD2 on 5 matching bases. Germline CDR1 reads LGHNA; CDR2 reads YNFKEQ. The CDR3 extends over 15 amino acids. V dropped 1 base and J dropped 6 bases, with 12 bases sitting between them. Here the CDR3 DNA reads TGTGCCAGCAGCCAAGTTAAGGAGGCCCCCGGGGAGCTGTTTTTT. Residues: CASSQVKEAPGELFF.

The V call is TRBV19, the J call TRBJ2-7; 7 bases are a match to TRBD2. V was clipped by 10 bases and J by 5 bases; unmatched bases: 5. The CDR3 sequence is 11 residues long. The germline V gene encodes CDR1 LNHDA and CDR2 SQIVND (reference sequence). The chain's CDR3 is CATMGGNEQYF. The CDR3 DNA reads TGTGCCACCATGGGAGGGAACGAGCAGTACTTC. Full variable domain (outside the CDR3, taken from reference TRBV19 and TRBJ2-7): DGGITQSPKYLFRKEGQNVTLSCEQNLNHDAMYWYRQDPGQGLRLIYYSQIVNDFQKGDIAEGYSVSREKKESFPLTVTSAQKNPTAFYLCATMGGNEQYFGPGTRLTVT.

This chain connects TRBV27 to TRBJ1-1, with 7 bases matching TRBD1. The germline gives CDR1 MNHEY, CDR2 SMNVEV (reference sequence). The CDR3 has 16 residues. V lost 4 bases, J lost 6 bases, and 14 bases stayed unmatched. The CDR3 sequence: CASSSSLTGVRAEAFF. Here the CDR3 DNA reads TGTGCCAGCAGTTCCTCGCTTACAGGGGTAAGGGCTGAAGCTTTCTTT.

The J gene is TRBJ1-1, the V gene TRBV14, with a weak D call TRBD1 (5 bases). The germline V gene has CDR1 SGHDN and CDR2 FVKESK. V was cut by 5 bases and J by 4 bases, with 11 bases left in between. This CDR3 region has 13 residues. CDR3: CASSWQGPTEAFF. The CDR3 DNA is TGTGCCAGCAGCTGGCAGGGCCCCACTGAAGCTTTCTTT.

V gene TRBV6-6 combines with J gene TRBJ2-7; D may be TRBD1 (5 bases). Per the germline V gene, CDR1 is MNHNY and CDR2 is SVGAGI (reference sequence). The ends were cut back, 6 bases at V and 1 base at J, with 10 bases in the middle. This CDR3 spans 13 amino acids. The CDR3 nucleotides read TGTGCCAGCAGCTCGGACAATTCCTACGAGCAGTACTTC. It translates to CASSSDNSYEQYF.

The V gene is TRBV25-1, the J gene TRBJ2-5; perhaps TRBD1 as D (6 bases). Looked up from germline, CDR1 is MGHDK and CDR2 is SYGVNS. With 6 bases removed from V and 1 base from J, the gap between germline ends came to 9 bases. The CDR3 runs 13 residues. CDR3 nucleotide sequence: TGTGCCAGCAGCGAACAGGGCCAAGAGACCCAGTACTTC. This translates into CASSEQGQETQYF.

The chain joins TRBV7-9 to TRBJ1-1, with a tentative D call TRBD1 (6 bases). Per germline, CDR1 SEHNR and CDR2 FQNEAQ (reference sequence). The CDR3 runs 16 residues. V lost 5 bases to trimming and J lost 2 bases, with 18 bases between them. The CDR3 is CASSHAPRGLNTEAFF. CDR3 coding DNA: TGTGCCAGCAGCCATGCACCCAGGGGACTAAACACTGAAGCTTTCTTT.

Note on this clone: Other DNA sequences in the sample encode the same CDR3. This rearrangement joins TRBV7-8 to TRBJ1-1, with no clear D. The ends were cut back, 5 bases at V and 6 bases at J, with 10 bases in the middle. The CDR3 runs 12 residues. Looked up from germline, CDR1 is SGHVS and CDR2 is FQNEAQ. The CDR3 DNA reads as TGTGCCAGCAGCGCCGGTGTTCCTGAAGCTTTCTTT. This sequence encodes CASSAGVPEAFF.

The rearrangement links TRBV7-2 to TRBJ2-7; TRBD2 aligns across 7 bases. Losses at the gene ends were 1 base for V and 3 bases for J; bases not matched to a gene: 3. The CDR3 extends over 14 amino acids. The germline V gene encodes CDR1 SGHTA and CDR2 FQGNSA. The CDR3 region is CASSLGLAFYEQYF. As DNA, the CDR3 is TGTGCCAGCAGCTTAGGACTAGCATTCTACGAGCAGTACTTC.

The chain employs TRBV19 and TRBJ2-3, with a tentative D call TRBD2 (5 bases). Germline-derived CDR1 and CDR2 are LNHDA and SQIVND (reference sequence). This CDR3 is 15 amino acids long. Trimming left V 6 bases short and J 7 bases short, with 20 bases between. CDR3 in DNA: TGTGCCAGTAGCAGCCCGTCGGGATCAGTTTATACGCAGTATTTT. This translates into CASSSPSGSVYTQYF.

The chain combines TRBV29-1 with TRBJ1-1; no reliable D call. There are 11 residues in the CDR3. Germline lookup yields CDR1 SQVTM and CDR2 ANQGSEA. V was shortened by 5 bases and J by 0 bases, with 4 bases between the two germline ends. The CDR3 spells CSVRVNTEAFF. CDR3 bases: TGCAGCGTTCGGGTGAACACTGAAGCTTTCTTT.

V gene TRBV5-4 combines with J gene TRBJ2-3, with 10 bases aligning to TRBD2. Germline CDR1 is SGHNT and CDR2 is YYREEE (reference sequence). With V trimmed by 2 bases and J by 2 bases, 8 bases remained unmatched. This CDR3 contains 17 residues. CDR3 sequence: CASSLAGLAVNTDTQYF. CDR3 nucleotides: TGTGCCAGCAGCTTAGCCGGACTAGCGGTGAACACAGATACGCAGTATTTT.

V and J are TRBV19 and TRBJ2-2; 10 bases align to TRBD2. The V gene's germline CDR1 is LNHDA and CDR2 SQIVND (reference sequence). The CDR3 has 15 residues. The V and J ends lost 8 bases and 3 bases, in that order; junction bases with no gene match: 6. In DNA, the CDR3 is TGTGCCAGTGGATTAGGACTAGCGGACACCGGGGAGCTGTTTTTT. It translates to CASGLGLADTGELFF. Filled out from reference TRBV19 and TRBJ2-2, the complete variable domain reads DGGITQSPKYLFRKEGQNVTLSCEQNLNHDAMYWYRQDPGQGLRLIYYSQIVNDFQKGDIAEGYSVSREKKESFPLTVTSAQKNPTAFYLCASGLGLADTGELFFGEGSRLTVL.

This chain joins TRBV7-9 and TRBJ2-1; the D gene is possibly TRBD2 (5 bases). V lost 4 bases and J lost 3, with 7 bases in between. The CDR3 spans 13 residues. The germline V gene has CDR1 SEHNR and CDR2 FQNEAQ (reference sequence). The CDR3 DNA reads TGTGCCAGCAGCTCCCGGGACTACAATGAGCAGTTCTTC. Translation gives CASSSRDYNEQFF.

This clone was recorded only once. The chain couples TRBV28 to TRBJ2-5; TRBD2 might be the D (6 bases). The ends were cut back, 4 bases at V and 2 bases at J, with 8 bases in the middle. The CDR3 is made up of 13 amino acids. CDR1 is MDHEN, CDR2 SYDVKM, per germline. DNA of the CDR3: TGTGCCAGCAGTTCGGGACTTCAAGAGACCCAGTACTTC. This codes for CASSSGLQETQYF.

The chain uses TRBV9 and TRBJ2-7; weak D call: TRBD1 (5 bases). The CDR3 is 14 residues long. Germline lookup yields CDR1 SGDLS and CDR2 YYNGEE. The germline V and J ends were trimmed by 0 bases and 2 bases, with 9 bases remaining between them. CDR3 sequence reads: CASSVGGRAYEQYF. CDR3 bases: TGTGCCAGCAGCGTAGGAGGCAGGGCCTACGAGCAGTACTTC.

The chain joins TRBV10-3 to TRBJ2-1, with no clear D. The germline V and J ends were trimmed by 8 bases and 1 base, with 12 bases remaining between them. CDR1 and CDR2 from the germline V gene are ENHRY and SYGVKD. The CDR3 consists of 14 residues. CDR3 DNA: TGTGCCATCTCGGAGACTCTTTCCTACAATGAGCAGTTCTTC. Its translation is CAISETLSYNEQFF.

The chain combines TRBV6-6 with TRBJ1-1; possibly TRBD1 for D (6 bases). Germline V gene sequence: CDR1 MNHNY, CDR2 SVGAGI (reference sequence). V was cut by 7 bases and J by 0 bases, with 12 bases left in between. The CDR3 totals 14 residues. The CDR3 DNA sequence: TGTGCCAGCACCCTGCAGGGGATGAACACTGAAGCTTTCTTT. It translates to CASTLQGMNTEAFF.

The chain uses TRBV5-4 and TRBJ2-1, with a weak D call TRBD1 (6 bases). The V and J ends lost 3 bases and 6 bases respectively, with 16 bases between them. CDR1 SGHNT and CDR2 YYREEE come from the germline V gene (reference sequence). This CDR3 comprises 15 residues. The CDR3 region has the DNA TGTGCCAGCAGCTCAGGGGTGAGCGGTCCCAATGAGCAGTTCTTC. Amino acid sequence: CASSSGVSGPNEQFF.

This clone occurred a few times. CDR3 nucleotide sequence: TGTGCCCCAGGGATGAACACTGAAGCTTTCTTT. Its protein product is CAPGMNTEAFF. J is TRBJ1-1 and V is TRBV7-2; D possibly corresponds to TRBD1 (5 bases). This CDR3 comprises 11 residues. Germline V CDR1 and CDR2: SGHTA, FQGNSA. Trimming cost V 11 bases and J 0 bases, with 7 bases left between them.

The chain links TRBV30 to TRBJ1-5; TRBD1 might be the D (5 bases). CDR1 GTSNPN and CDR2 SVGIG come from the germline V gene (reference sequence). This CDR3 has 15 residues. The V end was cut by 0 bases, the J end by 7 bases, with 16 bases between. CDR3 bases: TGTGCCTGGAGTGTTGCCGTAGGGGTCGGCCAGCCCCAGCATTTT. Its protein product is CAWSVAVGVGQPQHF. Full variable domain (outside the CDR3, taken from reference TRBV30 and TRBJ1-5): SQTIHQWPATLVQPVGSPLSLECTVEGTSNPNLYWYRQAAGRGLQLLFYSVGIGQISSEVPQNLSASRPQDRQFILSSKKLLLSDSGFYLCAWSVAVGVGQPQHFGDGTRLSIL.

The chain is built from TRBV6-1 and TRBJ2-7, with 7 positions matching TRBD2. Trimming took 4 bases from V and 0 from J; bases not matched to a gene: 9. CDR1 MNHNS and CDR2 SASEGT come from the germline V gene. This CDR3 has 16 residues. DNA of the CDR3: TGTGCCAGCAGTGCGGAACTAGCGCCAAGCTCCTACGAGCAGTACTTC. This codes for CASSAELAPSSYEQYF.

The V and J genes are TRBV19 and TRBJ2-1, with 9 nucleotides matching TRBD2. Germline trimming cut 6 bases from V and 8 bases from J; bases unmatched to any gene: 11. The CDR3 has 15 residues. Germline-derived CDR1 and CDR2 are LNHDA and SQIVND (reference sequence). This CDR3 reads CASSLLAGPAHEQFF. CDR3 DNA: TGTGCCAGTAGCCTACTAGCGGGTCCCGCTCATGAGCAGTTCTTC.

The CDR3 loop reads CASSFPGLVEAFF. The CDR3 bases are TGTGCCAGCAGTTTCCCAGGGTTGGTGGAAGCTTTCTTT. The rearrangement uses TRBV28 and TRBJ1-1; D perhaps matches TRBD1 (5 bases). The CDR3 is 13 amino acids. Between the trimmed V and J ends, which lost 3 bases and 8 bases, there was a span of 13 bases. CDR1 is MDHEN and CDR2 is SYDVKM in the germline V gene.